This T cell receptor (beta chain) was sequenced in a study of blood T cell repertoires in COVID-19. The repertoire was sequenced with immunoSEQ multiplex PCR; TCRdb's copy has only in-frame clones and lacks some. Of roughly 16,000 clones in the sample, around nine tenths are singletons; the top ten hold 49%. Looked up from germline, CDR1 is SGHKS and CDR2 is YYEKEE (reference sequence). The germline V and J ends were trimmed by 0 bases and 4 bases, with 2 bases remaining between them. This CDR3 comprises 12 residues. The clonotype originates from a human donor in a cohort sampled during active COVID-19. The specimen sequenced was peripheral blood. V usage is TRBV5-5 and J usage is TRBJ1-3; D ambiguous. DNA of the CDR3: TGTGCCAGCAGCTTGGCAGGAAACACCATATATTTT. Protein: CASSLAGNTIYF.